This is a list of T cell receptor beta chains from one sample in a study of T cell repertoires in cytomegalovirus infection. No antigen is known for these receptors. In TCRdb, the reads were re-called with MiXCR into one record per CDR3 protein. Of a few hundred thousand distinct CDR3 sequences listed, over 35% were seen once; the top ten hold roughly 50%. The sequenced sample was cultured PBMCs, obtained from culture after CMV antigen stimulation. The receptors come from a human donor in good health (CMV status not recorded). Some clones in this sample may be carry-over from other donors' samples. The CDR3 runs from the conserved cysteine through the conserved F or W. The D gene is left open where the match is weak. Rows may omit the clone size; those that give it use once, few, many or a size class.

D: .; length: 13; size: .; V: TRBV7-9; J: TRBJ2-7; CDR3: CASSLDYDGEQYF
D: .; length: 15; size: few; V: TRBV6-2/TRBV6-3; J: TRBJ2-1; CDR3: CATTARAGKYNEQFF
D: .; length: 15; size: .; V: TRBV20-1; J: TRBJ1-3; CDR3: CSARDHRSSGNTIYF
D: TRBD1; length: 13; size: .; V: TRBV20-1; J: TRBJ2-7; CDR3: CSAYRDRAYEQYF
D: .; length: 16; size: .; V: TRBV7-2; J: TRBJ2-7; CDR3: CASSLRGKGVSYEQYF
D: .; length: 16; size: .; V: TRBV7-6; J: TRBJ1-6; CDR3: CASSLRPGSYNSPLHF
D: .; length: 15; size: .; V: TRBV20-1; J: TRBJ2-1; CDR3: CSAPLWSSSYNEQFF
D: .; length: 18; size: .; V: TRBV27; J: TRBJ2-3; CDR3: CASSLSRGAELHTDTQYF
D: .; length: 15; size: .; V: TRBV11-2; J: TRBJ2-7; CDR3: CASSLGLSSPYEQYF
D: TRBD2; length: 17; size: .; V: TRBV4-1; J: TRBJ2-3; CDR3: CASSPVFERGVTDTQYF
D: .; length: 16; size: few; V: TRBV7-9; J: TRBJ1-2; CDR3: CASSSTAGPTNYGYTF
D: .; length: 14; size: few; V: TRBV7-9; J: TRBJ2-3; CDR3: CASTDGRGTDTQYF
D: TRBD2; length: 16; size: few; V: TRBV7-8; J: TRBJ2-1; CDR3: CASSFTSLAAYNEQFF
D: TRBD2; length: 15; size: few; V: TRBV7-2; J: TRBJ2-1; CDR3: CASSFLAGVANEQFF
D: .; length: 13; size: .; V: TRBV12-3/TRBV12-4; J: TRBJ1-2; CDR3: CASSFRGSGGYTF
D: .; length: 14; size: .; V: TRBV5-4; J: TRBJ1-1; CDR3: CASSGGGENTEAFF
D: TRBD1; length: 14; size: few; V: TRBV6-2/TRBV6-3; J: TRBJ2-7; CDR3: CATKNRDRGSEQYF
D: TRBD1; length: 16; size: .; V: TRBV20-1; J: TRBJ1-6; CDR3: CSAHDFRQGEVSPLHF
D: .; length: 14; size: .; V: TRBV5-3; J: TRBJ2-7; CDR3: CARGETDESYEQYF
D: .; length: 13; size: many; V: TRBV7-6; J: TRBJ2-5; CDR3: CASSPTGSKTQYF
D: .; length: 16; size: .; V: TRBV6-5; J: TRBJ2-1; CDR3: CASSPPGTGGYNEQFF
D: .; length: 14; size: few; V: TRBV12-3/TRBV12-4; J: TRBJ1-3; CDR3: CASSGPQGLNTIYF
D: .; length: 15; size: few; V: TRBV6-6; J: TRBJ2-1; CDR3: CASSYVARWDNEQFF
D: .; length: 14; size: .; V: TRBV7-2; J: TRBJ2-2; CDR3: CASRVKKNTGELFF
D: .; length: 14; size: few; V: TRBV12-3/TRBV12-4; J: TRBJ2-7; CDR3: CASSFRAGAYEQYF
D: .; length: 17; size: many; V: TRBV7-6; J: TRBJ2-3; CDR3: CASSPGEAGAGVDTQYF
D: TRBD1; length: 15; size: few; V: TRBV4-1; J: TRBJ2-1; CDR3: CASSQPGQTYNEQFF
D: TRBD2; length: 11; size: .; V: TRBV5-1; J: TRBJ2-1; CDR3: CASSGGVEQFF
D: TRBD1; length: 15; size: .; V: TRBV5-1; J: TRBJ1-4; CDR3: CASSTRTGLIGKLFF